The rows below give T cell receptor beta chains drawn from one sample of a study of blood T cell repertoires in COVID-19. Clones were read by immunoSEQ multiplex PCR, and TCRdb kept only the in-frame ones, dropping some. The sample has about 250,000 clones, more than 70% seen once. Material for sequencing was peripheral blood. All receptors come from a man between 35 and 55 years old with active or convalescent COVID-19. The CDR3 runs from the conserved cysteine through the conserved F or W. Fields, in order: D gene, J gene, clone size, V gene, CDR3 DNA, CDR3 protein. A D gene is named only where the DNA matches it firmly. Expanded clones are given a class, and other clones once, few, many or no size at all.

- | TRBJ1-2 | - | TRBV7-9 | TGTGCCAGCAGCTTAGGGAGGACAGAAGTTGCCACGGCGATCTATGGCTACACCTTC | CASSLGRTEVATAIYGYTF
- | TRBJ1-2 | - | TRBV18 | TGTGCCAGCTCACCAGAGCAAGGGGCTATCTATGGCTACACCTTC | CASSPEQGAIYGYTF
TRBD1 | TRBJ1-1 | - | TRBV18 | TGTGCCAGCTCACTCCCGGGGACAGGCGGACGGAACACTGAAGCTTTCTTT | CASSLPGTGGRNTEAFF
TRBD1 | TRBJ2-2 | - | TRBV24-1 | TGTGCCACCGCCAGGCGGCCCGGGACAGGGGGAGCGAACACCGGGGAGCTGTTTTTT | CATARRPGTGGANTGELFF
TRBD1 | TRBJ2-1 | - | TRBV3-1/TRBV3-2 | TGTGCCAGCAGCCAAGACCGGGACAGAAAGCAGTTCTTC | CASSQDRDRKQFF
- | TRBJ1-2 | - | TRBV6-5 | TGTGCCAGCAGTCTATCTTTTGGCTACACCTTC | CASSLSFGYTF
TRBD1 | TRBJ2-7 | - | TRBV10-1 | TGCGCCAGCAGTGTCGCTGGGACAGGGGGGTACGAGCAGTACTTC | CASSVAGTGGYEQYF
- | TRBJ2-1 | - | TRBV7-3 | TGTGCCAGCAGCTTATTGACAGGACCCTACAATGAGCAGTTCTTC | CASSLLTGPYNEQFF
TRBD2 | TRBJ2-1 | many | TRBV5-1 | TGCGCCAGCAGCTTGGGACTAGCGGGATTCATAAGGTTCTTC | CASSLGLAGFIRFF
- | TRBJ1-3 | - | TRBV5-4 | TGTGCCAGCAGCTTGTTCGGGGTCTCTGGAAACACCATATATTTT | CASSLFGVSGNTIYF
- | TRBJ1-5 | - | TRBV30 | TGTGCCTGGGCTCGTGAGGGCAATCAGCCCCAGCATTTT | CAWAREGNQPQHF
- | TRBJ2-1 | - | TRBV7-6 | TGTGCCAGCAGCCCCCGGGGGTTCACTTTTAGAGACAATGAGCAGTTCTTC | CASSPRGFTFRDNEQFF
- | TRBJ1-2 | few | TRBV19 | TGTGCCAGTATAGGGACACTAGGCTACACCTTC | CASIGTLGYTF